These T cell receptor beta chains were read from a single sample in a study of identical twins. TCRdb re-called the 5' RACE reads with MiXCR, one entry per CDR3 protein. The profile shows 1.5 million or so distinct CDR3 sequences, 32% of them singletons. Sequences were obtained from cord blood. These receptors originate from a newborn girl in good health. Both conserved end residues are part of each CDR3. The D gene is left open where the match is weak. Part of the rows lack a size; the others show once, few, many or a class for expanded clones.

D	V	size	J	DNA	CDR3
.	TRBV11-2	many	TRBJ2-5	TGTGCCAGCAGCTTAGTGGCGGTGCAAGAGACCCAGTACTTC	CASSLVAVQETQYF
TRBD2	TRBV7-2	.	TRBJ2-7	TGTGCCAGCAGCTTAGTCGCGGGGGGCCTCTACAATGAGCAGTACTTC	CASSLVAGGLYNEQYF
.	TRBV20-1	.	TRBJ1-5	TGCAGTGCCAAAACGGGGAATCAGCCCCAGCATTTT	CSAKTGNQPQHF
TRBD2	TRBV7-9	few	TRBJ2-1	TGTGCCAGCAGCCGGACGGGACTAGCCTCCTACAATGAGCAGTTCTTC	CASSRTGLASYNEQFF
TRBD1	TRBV10-3	many	TRBJ2-7	TGTGCCATCAGAGGACAGGGGTACGAGCAGTACTTC	CAIRGQGYEQYF
TRBD2	TRBV7-9	few	TRBJ2-7	TGTGCCAGCAGCCATCACCGACTAGCGGGGCCCTACGAGCAGTACTTC	CASSHHRLAGPYEQYF
.	TRBV12-3/TRBV12-4	few	TRBJ2-2	TGTGCCACGGACTATAACACCGGGGAGCTGTTTTTT	CATDYNTGELFF
TRBD1	TRBV6-6	few	TRBJ2-6	TGTGCCAGCAGCTGGAGGGACAGGCCAAACGTCCTGACTTTC	CASSWRDRPNVLTF
TRBD2	TRBV10-3	many	TRBJ2-1	TGTGCCATCAGTGGGACTAGCGGGAGTGAGCAGTTCTTC	CAISGTSGSEQFF
TRBD2	TRBV5-1	.	TRBJ2-3	TGCGCCAGCAGCTTGGCCCTAGCGGGAGGGCCAAGCACAGATACGCAGTATTTT	CASSLALAGGPSTDTQYF
.	TRBV15	.	TRBJ1-1	TGTGCCACCAGCAGAGATTCCGGAGGGGGGACTGAAGCTTTCTTT	CATSRDSGGGTEAFF
.	TRBV25-1	.	TRBJ2-3	TGTGCCAGCAGTGCCTCGGCTAGCCCCACAGATACGCAGTATTTT	CASSASASPTDTQYF
.	TRBV12-3/TRBV12-4	once	TRBJ1-6	TGTGCCAGCAGTTTTTGGGGGAGGGGGAATTCACCCCTCCACTTT	CASSFWGRGNSPLHF
.	TRBV24-1	.	TRBJ2-2	TGTGCCACCAGTGATTTGGACACAAGCACCGGGGAGCTGTTTTTT	CATSDLDTSTGELFF
.	TRBV20-1	.	TRBJ2-7	TGCAGTGCTAGAGGACCGGAGCAGTACTTC	CSARGPEQYF
TRBD1	TRBV6-5	many	TRBJ2-5	TGTGCCAGAACCATACGACAGGGGGCTAGCCCCCAGTACTTC	CARTIRQGASPQYF
TRBD2	TRBV6-1	.	TRBJ2-1	TGTGCCAGCAGTGACCCCGGGACTAGCGGGTACAATGAGCAGTTCTTC	CASSDPGTSGYNEQFF
.	TRBV7-2	.	TRBJ1-6	TGTGCCAGCAGCTTAGACATCTCACCCCCCCACTTT	CASSLDISPPHF
.	TRBV9	.	TRBJ2-3	TGTGCCAGCAGCGTAGTCGGGGGAGTCACAGATACGCAGTATTTT	CASSVVGGVTDTQYF
TRBD1	TRBV2	few	TRBJ1-6	TGTGCCAGCGGGACAGGGTTAGATTCACCCCTCCACTTT	CASGTGLDSPLHF
TRBD1	TRBV28	.	TRBJ2-3	TGTGCCAGCACGGGTCGGGCGGGACAGGGAACAGATACGCAGTATTTT	CASTGRAGQGTDTQYF
.	TRBV6-1	few	TRBJ1-1	TGTGCCAGCAGTGCTGTGGCCTTGAACACTGAAGCTTTCTTT	CASSAVALNTEAFF